The clone carrying this TCR beta chain has just one count. Measured with immunoSEQ multiplex PCR; TCRdb has only the in-frame clones, and not every one. The table lists fewer than 200,000 clones, 84% of them singletons, with under 8.5% in the top ten. The trim removed 0 bases at V and 5 bases at J, leaving 7 bases unmatched. CDR3 length equals 17 residues. Germline CDR1 reads SGHTA; CDR2 reads FQGNSA. These data originate in a study of blood T cell repertoires in COVID-19. As for the study in general: PBMCs, B-cell-depleted T cells, or T cells provided the cDNA or gDNA that made up the material.

The sequenced sample was peripheral blood. This clonotype was obtained from a man in his forties who had recovered from COVID-19. This chain connects TRBV7-2 to TRBJ2-3, with TRBD2 matching over 11 bases. In DNA, the CDR3 is TGTGCCAGCAGCTTAGCGCTATTAGCGGGAGGGGTAGATACGCAGTATTTT. Protein: CASSLALLAGGVDTQYF. The full variable domain, with the rest looked up from reference TRBV7-2 and TRBJ2-3, is GAGVSQSPSNKVTEKGKDVELRCDPISGHTALYWYRQSLGQGLEFLIYFQGNSAPDKSGLPSDRFSAERTGGSVSTLTIQRTQQEDSAVYLCASSLALLAGGVDTQYFGPGTRLTVL.